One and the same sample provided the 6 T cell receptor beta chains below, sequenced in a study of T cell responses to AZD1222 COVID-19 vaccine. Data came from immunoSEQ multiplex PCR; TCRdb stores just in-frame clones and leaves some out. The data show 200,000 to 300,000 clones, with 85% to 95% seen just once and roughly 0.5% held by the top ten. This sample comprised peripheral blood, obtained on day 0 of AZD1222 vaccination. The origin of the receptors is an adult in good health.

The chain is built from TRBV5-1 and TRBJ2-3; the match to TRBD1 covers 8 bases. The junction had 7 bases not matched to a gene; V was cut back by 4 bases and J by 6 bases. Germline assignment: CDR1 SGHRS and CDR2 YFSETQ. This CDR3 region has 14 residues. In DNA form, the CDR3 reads TGCGCCAGCAGCCCCGGACAGGGCCCCGATACGCAGTATTTT. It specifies CASSPGQGPDTQYF.

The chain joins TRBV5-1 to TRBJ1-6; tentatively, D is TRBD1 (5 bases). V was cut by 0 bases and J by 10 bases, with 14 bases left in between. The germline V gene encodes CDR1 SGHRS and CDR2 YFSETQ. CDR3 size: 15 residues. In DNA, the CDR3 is TGCGCCAGCAGCTTGGAAGGCAGGGACGGATCACCCCTCCACTTT. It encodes CASSLEGRDGSPLHF.

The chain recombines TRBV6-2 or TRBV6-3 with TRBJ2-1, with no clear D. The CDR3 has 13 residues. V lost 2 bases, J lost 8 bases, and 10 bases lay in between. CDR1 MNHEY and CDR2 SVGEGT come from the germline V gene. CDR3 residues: CASSYIDFHEQFF. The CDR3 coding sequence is TGTGCCAGCAGTTACATAGATTTTCATGAGCAGTTCTTC.

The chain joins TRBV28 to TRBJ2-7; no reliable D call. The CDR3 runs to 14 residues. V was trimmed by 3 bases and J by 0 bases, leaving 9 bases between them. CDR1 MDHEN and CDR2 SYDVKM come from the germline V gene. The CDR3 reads CASSFQTASYEQYF. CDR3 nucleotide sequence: TGTGCCAGCAGTTTTCAGACGGCCTCCTACGAGCAGTACTTC.

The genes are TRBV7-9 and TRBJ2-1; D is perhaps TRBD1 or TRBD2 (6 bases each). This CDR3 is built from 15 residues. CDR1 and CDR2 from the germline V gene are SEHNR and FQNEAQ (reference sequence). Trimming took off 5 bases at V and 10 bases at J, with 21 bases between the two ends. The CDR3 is CASSLNGALGGEQFF. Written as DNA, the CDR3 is TGTGCCAGCAGCCTCAACGGGGCTTTAGGGGGGGAGCAGTTCTTC.

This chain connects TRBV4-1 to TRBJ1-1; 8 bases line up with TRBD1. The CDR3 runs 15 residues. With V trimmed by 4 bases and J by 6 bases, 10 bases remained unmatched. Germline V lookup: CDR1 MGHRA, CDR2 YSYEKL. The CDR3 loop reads CASSPGGQGRAEAFF. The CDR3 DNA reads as TGCGCCAGCAGCCCGGGTGGACAGGGTAGGGCTGAAGCTTTCTTT.